The T cell receptor beta chain under discussion was sequenced for a study of cytotoxic CD8 clonotypes in ibrutinib-treated CLL. Turning to the study itself: Outcomes included some 24 partial and 2 complete responses; after median around 5.5 years, 14 stayed remitted and around 12 progressed.

Only in-frame clones appear in the TCRdb table, and some are missing; sequencing was by immunoSEQ multiplex PCR. The sample lists around 16,000 clones, 55% to 80% occurring once. This clone was recorded once. Its specificity is not known. Whole-study results and caveats: Samples were collected at differing times from sustained-remission and progressing patients. Clonality at baseline surpassed age-matched healthy donors and tracked circulating CD8+ T-cell counts.

The sequencing used PBMCs, collected before ibrutinib treatment. The receptor comes from a human donor with chronic lymphocytic leukemia.

CDR3 sequence reads: CASSQEPGTSGVLTDTQYF. In nucleotides, the CDR3 is TGCGCCAGCAGCCAAGAGCCCGGGACTAGCGGGGTCCTCACAGATACGCAGTATTTT. The chain recombines TRBV4-1 with TRBJ2-3; TRBD2 agrees at 13 bases. The CDR3 covers 19 residues. In germline, CDR1 is MGHRA, CDR2 YSYEKL. J was trimmed by 2 bases and V by 0 bases; bases with no gene match: 8.